These 17 T cell receptor beta chains were sequenced from one sample in a study of cytomegalovirus exposure and HLA in healthy donors. PCR primers comprised 60 Vbeta and 13 Jbeta primers. Repertoires were generated with immunoSEQ multiplex PCR, while TCRdb's copy carries only in-frame clones and drops some. The sample comprises fewer than 200,000 clones, 80% of which are singletons, and 2% to 2.5% rests with the top ten. The specimen was PBMCs. The receptors shown here come from a male donor in good health and CMV-seronegative.

This chain uses TRBV7-9 with TRBJ1-2; TRBD1 is a possible D gene (6 bases). The CDR3 is 14 amino acids. Trimming took off 2 bases at V and 2 bases at J, with 9 bases between the two ends. The V gene's germline CDR1 is SEHNR and CDR2 FQNEAQ (reference sequence). In nucleotides, the CDR3 is TGTGCCAGCAGCTTACCCGGACAGAACTATGGCTACACCTTC. Residues: CASSLPGQNYGYTF. Filled out from reference TRBV7-9 and TRBJ1-2, the complete variable domain reads DTGVSQNPRHKITKRGQNVTFRCDPISEHNRLYWYRQTLGQGPEFLTYFQNEAQLEKSRLLSDRFSAERPKGSFSTLEIQRTEQGDSAMYLCASSLPGQNYGYTFGSGTRLTVV.

The CDR3 coding sequence is TGCGCCAGCAGCTTGGAACGGGGGGGGCATATTGATGAGCAGTTCTTC. Translation: CASSLERGGHIDEQFF. This chain joins TRBV5-1 and TRBJ2-1, with TRBD2 matching over 8 bases. This CDR3 contains 16 residues. Germline trimming cut 0 bases from V and 8 bases from J; bases unmatched to any gene: 10. Germline values: CDR1 SGHRS, CDR2 YFSETQ.

The chain's CDR3 is CASSLGRRPITTNEKLFF. The CDR3 DNA follows: TGCGCCAGCAGCCTGGGGAGAAGGCCCATTACAACTAATGAAAAACTGTTTTTT. J is TRBJ1-4 and V is TRBV5-1; no firm D call. Trimming left V 4 bases short and J 0 bases short, with 19 bases between. The length of the CDR3 is 18 residues. Germline CDR1 SGHRS, CDR2 YFSETQ.

In its sample, this clone was seen a few times. The rearrangement uses TRBV5-5 and TRBJ2-1; tentative D call: TRBD1 (5 bases). Trimming removed 0 bases at V and 7 bases at J, with 14 bases between. The CDR3 loop spans 15 amino acids. Germline CDR1 is SGHKS and CDR2 is YYEKEE (reference sequence). The CDR3 is CASSLVSNQGNEQFF. CDR3 nucleotides: TGTGCCAGCAGCTTGGTATCGAATCAGGGTAATGAGCAGTTCTTC.

This sequence joins TRBV4-3 and TRBJ1-2; D uncertain. This CDR3 region has 16 residues. V was trimmed by 0 bases and J by 8 bases, leaving 19 bases between them. Germline V gene lookup returns CDR1 LGHNA and CDR2 YSLEER. The CDR3 loop reads CASSQDLGQAFRGYTF. The CDR3, as DNA: TGCGCCAGCAGCCAAGATCTTGGGCAGGCCTTTAGGGGCTACACCTTC.

V is TRBV7-8 and J is TRBJ2-1; D is possibly TRBD2 (5 bases). V was pared by 5 bases and J by 4 bases, with 15 bases between. This CDR3 spans 15 amino acids. CDR1 and CDR2 from the germline V gene are SGHVS and FQNEAQ. CDR3 nucleotide sequence: TGTGCCAGCAGCCCCCTCCGAAGGAGGTACAATGAGCAGTTCTTC. As protein: CASSPLRRRYNEQFF.

This chain joins TRBV6-6 and TRBJ1-2, with 9 bases identical to TRBD1. The CDR3 is made up of 14 amino acids. CDR1 and CDR2 from the germline V gene are MNHNY and SVGAGI (reference sequence). Trimming took 6 bases from V and 1 from J; bases not matched to a gene: 3. Written as DNA, the CDR3 is TGTGCCAGCAGACCGGGACAGGGTAACTATGGCTACACCTTC. It yields the protein CASRPGQGNYGYTF.

V and J are TRBV5-4 and TRBJ1-1; no reliable D call. The germline gives CDR1 SGHNT, CDR2 YYREEE (reference sequence). The germline V and J ends were trimmed by 1 base and 0 bases, with 10 bases remaining between them. This CDR3 comprises 15 residues. CDR3 residues: CASSLSSTVNTEAFF. CDR3 coding DNA: TGTGCCAGCAGCTTGAGTTCTACCGTGAACACTGAAGCTTTCTTT.

The chain recombines TRBV28 with TRBJ1-4; possible D gene TRBD1, 6 bases. V lost 5 bases, J lost 4 bases, and 20 bases lay in between. The CDR3 extends over 17 amino acids. CDR1 and CDR2 (germline): MDHEN, SYDVKM. In DNA form, the CDR3 reads TGTGCCAGCAGTCACTCGACAGGCCCCCGCCTTAATGAAAAACTGTTTTTT. Protein sequence: CASSHSTGPRLNEKLFF. The entire variable domain, with the rest obtained from reference TRBV28 and TRBJ1-4, is as follows: DVKVTQSSRYLVKRTGEKVFLECVQDMDHENMFWYRQDPGLGLRLIYFSYDVKMKEKGDIPEGYSVSREKKERFSLILESASTNQTSMYLCASSHSTGPRLNEKLFFGSGTQLSVL.

This chain joins TRBV19 and TRBJ1-3; 8 nucleotides align to TRBD1. The CDR3 loop spans 16 amino acids. The germline V gene encodes CDR1 LNHDA and CDR2 SQIVND (reference sequence). With V trimmed by 4 bases and J by 3 bases, 8 bases remained unmatched. This CDR3 is CASSTPRTGLGNTIYF. The CDR3, as DNA: TGTGCCAGTAGTACCCCAAGGACAGGGCTTGGAAACACCATATATTTT.

The chain recombines TRBV27 with TRBJ2-5, with D perhaps TRBD1 (6 bases). From germline, CDR1 is MNHEY and CDR2 SMNVEV (reference sequence). V gave up 3 bases and J gave up 4 bases, with 21 bases separating them. This CDR3 contains 17 residues. The CDR3 here is CASSLLNTGWRPETQYF. The CDR3 region has the DNA TGTGCCAGCAGTTTGTTAAACACAGGGTGGCGGCCAGAGACCCAGTACTTC.

The chain recombines TRBV30 with TRBJ2-7; D is unclear. The CDR3 length is 13 residues. Germline V gene lookup returns CDR1 GTSNPN and CDR2 SVGIG (reference sequence). V was trimmed by 3 bases and J by 2 bases, leaving 11 bases between them. As DNA, the CDR3 is TGTGCCTGGAGGCAAGTGGCAGCCTACGAGCAGTACTTC. Protein: CAWRQVAAYEQYF.

In its sample, this clone was seen once. The chain links TRBV6-5 to TRBJ1-2; 10 positions agree with TRBD1. The junction had 5 bases not matched to a gene; V was cut back by 6 bases and J by 7 bases. The CDR3 covers 13 residues. Germline lookup yields CDR1 MNHEY and CDR2 SVGAGI. CDR3 loop: CASRGQGGVGYTF. The CDR3 DNA reads as TGTGCCAGCAGAGGACAGGGGGGTGTTGGCTACACCTTC.

The gene calls are TRBV18 and TRBJ1-2; perhaps TRBD1 as D (5 bases). CDR3 length equals 16 residues. The germline V and J ends were trimmed by 0 bases and 4 bases, with 15 bases remaining between them. Germline lookup yields CDR1 KGHSH and CDR2 LQKENI. CDR3 sequence: CASSPPTAQGFYGYTF. CDR3 bases: TGTGCCAGCTCACCACCGACAGCCCAAGGATTCTATGGCTACACCTTC.

The rearrangement links TRBV4-1 to TRBJ1-4; TRBD1 aligns across 9 bases. J gave up 7 bases and V 3 bases, and 6 bases lay outside the gene matches. CDR1 is MGHRA and CDR2 is YSYEKL in the germline V gene. The CDR3 runs to 15 residues. This CDR3 reads CASSQLTGGREKLFF. The CDR3 DNA reads TGCGCCAGCAGCCAGTTGACAGGGGGGCGTGAAAAACTGTTTTTT.

The CDR3 loop reads CAISGPGGDGYTF. The CDR3 coding sequence is TGTGCCATCAGTGGACCTGGAGGCGACGGCTACACCTTC. The chain combines TRBV10-3 with TRBJ1-2, with D uncertain. Trimming shortened V by 4 bases and J by 8 bases, and 14 bases separated the two germline ends. This CDR3 contains 13 residues. Germline loops: CDR1 ENHRY, CDR2 SYGVKD.

The chain employs TRBV19 and TRBJ1-2; D is uncertain. Germline V lookup: CDR1 LNHDA, CDR2 SQIVND (reference sequence). The CDR3 is 16 amino acids. The germline V and J ends were trimmed by 5 bases and 10 bases, with 26 bases remaining between them. CDR3 amino acids: CASSSRGSGRVSVYTF. CDR3 in DNA: TGTGCCAGTAGTTCCCGTGGCTCGGGGAGGGTCTCTGTCTACACCTTC.